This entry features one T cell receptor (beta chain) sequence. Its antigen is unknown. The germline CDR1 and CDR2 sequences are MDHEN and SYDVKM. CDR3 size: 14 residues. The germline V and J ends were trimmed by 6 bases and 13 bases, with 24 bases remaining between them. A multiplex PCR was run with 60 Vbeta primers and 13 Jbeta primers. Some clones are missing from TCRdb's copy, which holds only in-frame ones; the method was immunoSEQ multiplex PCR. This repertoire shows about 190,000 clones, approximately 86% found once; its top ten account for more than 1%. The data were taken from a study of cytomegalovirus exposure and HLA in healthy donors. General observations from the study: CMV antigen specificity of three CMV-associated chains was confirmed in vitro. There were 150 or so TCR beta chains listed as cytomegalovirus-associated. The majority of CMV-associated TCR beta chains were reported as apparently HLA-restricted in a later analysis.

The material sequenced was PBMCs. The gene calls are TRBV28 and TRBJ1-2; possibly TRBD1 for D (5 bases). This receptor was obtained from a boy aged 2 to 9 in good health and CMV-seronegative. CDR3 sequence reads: CASRGGETYWRITF. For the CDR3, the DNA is TGTGCCAGCAGGGGGGGGGAGACGTACTGGAGGATCACCTTC.